These 17 T cell receptor beta chains originate from one sample sequenced in a study of OX40 agonist ivuxolimab in advanced cancers. The assay was immunoSEQ multiplex PCR, and TCRdb's table has in-frame clones only and misses some. This sample has roughly 75,000 clones, with 87% found just once. Sequencing was performed on CD4+ or CD8+ T cells sorted from blood, taken in a trial of the OX40 agonist ivuxolimab. The receptor source for this set is an adult with an advanced solid tumor such as melanoma, head and neck, liver or kidney cancer.

This clone was seen a few times. CDR3 residues: CASSRLRLADNNEQFF. DNA for the CDR3: TGTGCCAGCAGCCGCCTGAGACTAGCGGACAACAATGAGCAGTTCTTC. V usage is TRBV14 and J usage is TRBJ2-1, with 9 bases identical to TRBD2. The V and J ends lost 4 bases and 5 bases, in that order; junction bases with no gene match: 9. This CDR3 comprises 16 residues. Germline CDR1 SGHDN, CDR2 FVKESK.

J is TRBJ1-1 and V is TRBV10-3; the D is unclear. V lost 4 bases and J 5 bases, leaving 8 bases between the germline ends. The CDR3 has 12 amino acids. Germline V lookup: CDR1 ENHRY, CDR2 SYGVKD. The CDR3 bases are TGTGCCATCAGTGCGACCGGGACTGAAGCTTTCTTT. Translation: CAISATGTEAFF.

In this sample, this clone turned up a few times. The genes are TRBV19 and TRBJ2-1; D possibly corresponds to TRBD1 (5 bases). V dropped 3 bases and J dropped 1 base, with 13 bases sitting between them. The CDR3 loop spans 16 amino acids. Germline V gene sequence: CDR1 LNHDA, CDR2 SQIVND (reference sequence). The CDR3 region is CASSIPEGASYNEQFF. The CDR3 DNA follows: TGTGCCAGTAGTATCCCTGAAGGGGCTTCCTACAATGAGCAGTTCTTC.

The genes are TRBV5-1 and TRBJ1-6, with D perhaps matching TRBD1 (6 bases). V was trimmed by 0 bases and J by 9 bases, leaving 13 bases between them. Germline lookup yields CDR1 SGHRS and CDR2 YFSETQ. The CDR3 runs 15 residues. CDR3 amino acids: CASSLAGPRGSPLHF. The CDR3 nucleotides are TGCGCCAGCAGCTTGGCGGGGCCCAGGGGTTCACCCCTCCACTTT.

The genes are TRBV5-8 and TRBJ2-5; 9 positions agree with TRBD1. Germline assignment: CDR1 SGHTS and CDR2 YDEGEE. This CDR3 spans 14 amino acids. J gave up 7 bases and V 3 bases, and 7 bases lay outside the gene matches. CDR3 residues: CASSSTGGAWTQYF. CDR3 in DNA: TGTGCCAGCAGCTCGACAGGGGGGGCGTGGACCCAGTACTTC.

The chain is built from TRBV5-6 and TRBJ1-4, with 8 bases that match TRBD1. The CDR3 covers 17 residues. The germline V gene encodes CDR1 SGHDT and CDR2 YYEEEE. Trimming took 1 base from V and 3 from J; bases not matched to a gene: 8. CDR3 region: CASSLWQGARANEKLFF. The DNA of the CDR3 is TGTGCCAGCAGCTTGTGGCAGGGGGCGCGAGCTAATGAAAAACTGTTTTTT.

The chain recombines TRBV7-9 with TRBJ1-3; D is unresolved. CDR1 SEHNR and CDR2 FQNEAQ come from the germline V gene (reference sequence). V shed 3 bases and J shed 2 bases, with 11 bases lying between them. The CDR3 runs to 15 residues. The CDR3 coding sequence is TGTGCCAGCAGCTTCAACGACGGAACTGGAAACACCATATATTTT. Its protein is CASSFNDGTGNTIYF.

The chain carries TRBV4-1 and TRBJ2-2, with 10 bases identical to TRBD2. The CDR3 runs 17 residues. Looked up from germline, CDR1 is MGHRA and CDR2 is YSYEKL. Unmatched junction bases numbered 11, after V lost 4 bases and J lost 6 bases. DNA for the CDR3: TGCGCCAGCAGCCTCAGGGGGTCCGGGACTAGCGCCGGGGAGCTGTTTTTT. Its translation is CASSLRGSGTSAGELFF.

This sequence joins TRBV29-1 and TRBJ2-1; D remains unclear. Germline V gives CDR1 SQVTM, CDR2 ANQGSEA. V was shortened by 4 bases and J by 1 base, with 11 bases between the two germline ends. This CDR3 has 14 amino acids. The CDR3 region is CSVVTPLSYNEQFF. CDR3 bases: TGCAGCGTTGTAACACCTCTGTCCTACAATGAGCAGTTCTTC.

The chain combines TRBV7-2 with TRBJ2-1, with TRBD2 matching 9 bases. The CDR3 is 13 residues long. Germline V lookup: CDR1 SGHTA, CDR2 FQGNSA. Trimming at V came to 5 bases and at J to 12 bases, leaving 8 bases not matched to a gene. The CDR3 is CASSKGTSFVQFF. In DNA, the CDR3 is TGTGCCAGCAGCAAGGGGACTAGCTTCGTGCAGTTCTTC.

V and J are TRBV6-1 and TRBJ1-2; D is possibly TRBD1 (6 bases). Trimming removed 7 bases at V and 8 bases at J, with 23 bases between. CDR1 is MNHNS, CDR2 SASEGT, per germline. The CDR3 loop spans 15 amino acids. Here the CDR3 reads CASTELVGGFSGYTF. Written as DNA, the CDR3 is TGTGCCAGCACCGAATTGGTAGGGGGTTTTAGCGGCTACACCTTC.

The rearrangement joins TRBV7-2 to TRBJ2-1, with D maybe TRBD1 (5 bases). V was shortened by 0 bases and J by 0 bases, with 6 bases between the two germline ends. The CDR3 is 15 residues long. From germline, CDR1 is SGHTA and CDR2 FQGNSA. CDR3 coding DNA: TGTGCCAGCAGCTTAGCGGGGCACTCCTACAATGAGCAGTTCTTC. Amino acids: CASSLAGHSYNEQFF.

The CDR3 loop is CASSLSGGAGSYNSPLHF. The CDR3 DNA sequence: TGTGCCAGCAGCTTATCAGGGGGGGCCGGCTCCTATAATTCACCCCTCCACTTT. The chain joins TRBV7-6 to TRBJ1-6; 7 bases line up with TRBD1. From germline, CDR1 is SGHVS and CDR2 FNYEAQ. The CDR3 spans 18 residues. Losses at the gene ends were 2 bases for V and 0 bases for J; bases not matched to a gene: 7.

The V gene is TRBV2, the J gene TRBJ2-5; tentative D call: TRBD1 (6 bases). Germline CDR1 and CDR2: SNHLY and FYNNEI. Trimming removed 7 bases at V and 3 bases at J, with 18 bases between. The CDR3 consists of 15 residues. CDR3 loop: CASTLRQASKETQYF. The CDR3 DNA reads TGTGCCAGCACCTTAAGACAGGCCTCTAAAGAGACCCAGTACTTC.

The genes are TRBV7-2 and TRBJ1-4; no clear D. Germline CDR1 reads SGHTA; CDR2 reads FQGNSA. The CDR3 loop spans 14 amino acids. The V end lost 2 bases, the J end lost 7 bases, and 11 bases lay between the germline ends. CDR3 region: CASSLSRTGEKLFF. The CDR3 bases are TGTGCCAGCAGCTTATCGCGAACTGGTGAAAAACTGTTTTTT.

The V call is TRBV5-1, the J call TRBJ2-2, with a tentative D call TRBD2 (6 bases). CDR3 length: 14 amino acids. CDR1 is SGHRS and CDR2 is YFSETQ in the germline V gene. Trimming cost V 3 bases and J 5 bases, with 11 bases left between them. This CDR3 is CASSSIGGTGELFF. CDR3 coding DNA: TGCGCCAGCAGCTCGATCGGGGGTACCGGGGAGCTGTTTTTT.

V usage is TRBV6-5 and J usage is TRBJ2-5; 11 nucleotides agree with TRBD1. The J segment lost 5 bases and the V segment lost 2 bases, leaving 4 bases of the junction unmatched. The CDR3 sequence is 15 residues long. Germline CDR1 and CDR2: MNHEY and SVGAGI. The CDR3 DNA follows: TGTGCCAGCAGTTACGGACAGGGGGCGGGGGAGACCCAGTACTTC. This encodes CASSYGQGAGETQYF.